The entry below gives a single T cell receptor beta chain sequence along with its context. What it binds is unknown. One end of the junction does not line up with germline, which may come from a read error. In germline, CDR1 is SSHAT, CDR2 FNYEAQ (reference sequence). CDR3 size: 14 residues. Libraries were prepared by immunoSEQ multiplex PCR; TCRdb keeps only in-frame clonotypes and omits some of them. The repertoire holds about 310,000 clones, about 80% seen once, with over 5% in the top ten. The sample belongs to a study of cytotoxic CD8 clonotypes in ibrutinib-treated CLL. Study summary: Response samples came after a median roughly twelve months of treatment, range 6 to 36. Findings of the study overall: Timing of sampling differed between sustained-remission and progressing patients.

Sample: PBMCs, taken before ibrutinib treatment. The sequence was collected from a human donor with chronic lymphocytic leukemia. This chain uses TRBV7-7 with TRBJ2-3; D might be TRBD1 (5 bases). In DNA form, the CDR3 reads TGTGCTAGCAGCTTTGACAGAAACACAGATACGCAGTATTTT. It yields the protein CASSFDRNTDTQYF.